This T cell receptor beta chain was observed in a study of identical twins. The CDR3 spans 14 residues. Germline V lookup: CDR1 DFQATT, CDR2 SNEGSKA (reference sequence). Of note for this clonotype: A junction end diverges from the germline sequence, so it may reflect a read error.

TCRdb redid the calling of the 5' RACE reads with MiXCR, one entry per CDR3 protein. The data hold approximately 590,000 distinct CDR3 sequences, with approximately 10% observed a single time. The same data also contributed to another study, on yellow fever vaccine responses in identical twins.

The receptor's source is a woman aged 18-29 years in good health. V gene TRBV20-1 combines with J gene TRBJ1-1; D is uncertain. What was sequenced was PBMCs. DNA of the CDR3: TGCAGTGCAAGAGCAGACGGAATGAACACTGAAGCTTTCTTT. It is translated as CSARADGMNTEAFF.